This T cell receptor beta chain was found in a study of cytomegalovirus exposure and HLA in healthy donors. Whole-study results and caveats: While the bulk of TCR sequences proved rare, some public TCRs turned up in many donors.

Per germline, CDR1 MNHEY and CDR2 SVGAGI. There are 14 residues in the CDR3. J was trimmed by 7 bases and V by 0 bases; bases with no gene match: 4. On this clone: Its antigen is undetermined.

The protocol was immunoSEQ multiplex PCR, while the TCRdb copy is restricted to in-frame clones and leaves out a portion. The sample lists more than 300,000 clones; about nine tenths were seen once. This sequence was found in a woman younger than 35 in good health and CMV-seronegative. The genes are TRBV6-5 and TRBJ1-1, with TRBD1 identical over 8 bases. Sequenced material: PBMCs. CDR3 sequence (DNA): TGTGCCAGCAGTTACTCGCAGGGGACAGGTGAAGCTTTCTTT. Translating it yields CASSYSQGTGEAFF.